A selection of T cell receptor beta chains follows, all from one sample in a study of graft-versus-host responses after intestinal transplantation. The antigens these receptors bind are not known. Repertoires were generated with immunoSEQ multiplex PCR, while TCRdb's copy carries only in-frame clones and drops some. Among 88,000 or so clones listed, 75% to 90% were seen once. The sequenced sample was unstimulated CD4+ T cells sorted from spleen or lymph node cells, obtained before intestinal transplant. The receptors were sampled from a human donor who received an intestinal transplant. CDR3s include the opening cysteine and the closing phenylalanine or tryptophan. D genes are given only for firm matches.

j_gene	d_gene	v_gene	CDR3aa	CDR3nt
TRBJ1-1	TRBD1	TRBV18	CASSPRQGVTNTEAFF	TGTGCCAGCTCACCACGTCAGGGGGTAACGAACACTGAAGCTTTCTTT
TRBJ1-2	TRBD1	TRBV7-3	CASSFSSDRGYGYTF	TGTGCCAGCAGCTTCTCATCGGACAGGGGTTATGGCTACACCTTC
TRBJ1-6	.	TRBV5-5	CASSPTEKSNPSSYNSPLHF	TGTGCCAGCAGCCCTACAGAAAAGAGCAACCCGAGCTCCTATAATTCACCCCTCCACTTT
TRBJ2-3	.	TRBV7-9	CASSLGAGAFTDTQYF	TGTGCCAGCAGCTTAGGGGCGGGGGCCTTCACAGATACGCAGTATTTT
TRBJ2-7	.	TRBV19	CASSIGRGSGHYEQYF	TGTGCCAGTAGTATAGGAAGGGGTTCAGGGCACTACGAGCAGTACTTC
TRBJ2-7	TRBD1	TRBV27	CASSFRDRASSYEQYF	TGTGCCAGCAGTTTTAGGGACAGGGCGAGCTCCTACGAGCAGTACTTC
TRBJ2-7	TRBD2	TRBV10-1	CASSSGLAGTPWYEQYF	TGCGCCAGCAGTTCGGGACTAGCGGGGACCCCATGGTACGAGCAGTACTTC
TRBJ1-6	.	TRBV18	CASSRSRRGFLALHF	TGTGCCAGCTCACGATCCCGGCGAGGGTTTTTGGCCCTCCACTTT
TRBJ2-7	TRBD2	TRBV5-5	CASSWVLAGGYEQYF	TGTGCCAGCAGCTGGGTACTAGCGGGGGGCTACGAGCAGTACTTC
TRBJ2-3	TRBD2	TRBV9	CASSVVNGGGTDTQYF	TGTGCCAGCAGCGTAGTCAACGGGGGGGGCACAGATACGCAGTATTTT